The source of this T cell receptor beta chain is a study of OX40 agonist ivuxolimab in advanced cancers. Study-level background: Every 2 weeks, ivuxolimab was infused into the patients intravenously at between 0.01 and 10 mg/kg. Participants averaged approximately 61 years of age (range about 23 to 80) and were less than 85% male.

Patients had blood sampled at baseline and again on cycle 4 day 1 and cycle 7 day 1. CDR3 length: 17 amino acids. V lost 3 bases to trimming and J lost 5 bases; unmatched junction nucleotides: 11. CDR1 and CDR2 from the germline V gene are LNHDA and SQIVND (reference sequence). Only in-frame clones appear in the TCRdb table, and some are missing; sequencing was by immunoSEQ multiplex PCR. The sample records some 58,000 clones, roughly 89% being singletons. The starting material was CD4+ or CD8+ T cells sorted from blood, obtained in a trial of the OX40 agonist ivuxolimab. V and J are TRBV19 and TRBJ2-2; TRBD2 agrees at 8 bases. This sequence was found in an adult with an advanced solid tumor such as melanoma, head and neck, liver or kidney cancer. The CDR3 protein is CASSIRINSGSTGELFF. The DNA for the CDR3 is TGTGCCAGTAGTATCCGGATCAACAGCGGGAGTACCGGGGAGCTGTTTTTT.